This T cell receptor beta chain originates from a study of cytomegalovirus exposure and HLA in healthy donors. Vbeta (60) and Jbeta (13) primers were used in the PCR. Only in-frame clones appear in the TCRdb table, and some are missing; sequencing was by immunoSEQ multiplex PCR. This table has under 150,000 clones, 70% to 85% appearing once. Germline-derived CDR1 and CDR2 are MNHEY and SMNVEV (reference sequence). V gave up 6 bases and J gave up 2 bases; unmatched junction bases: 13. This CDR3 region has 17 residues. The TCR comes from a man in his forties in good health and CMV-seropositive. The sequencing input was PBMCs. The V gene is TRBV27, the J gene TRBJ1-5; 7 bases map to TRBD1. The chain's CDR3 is CASSPETGRIGNQPQHF. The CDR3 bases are TGTGCCAGCAGCCCAGAGACAGGGCGGATTGGCAATCAGCCCCAGCATTTT.